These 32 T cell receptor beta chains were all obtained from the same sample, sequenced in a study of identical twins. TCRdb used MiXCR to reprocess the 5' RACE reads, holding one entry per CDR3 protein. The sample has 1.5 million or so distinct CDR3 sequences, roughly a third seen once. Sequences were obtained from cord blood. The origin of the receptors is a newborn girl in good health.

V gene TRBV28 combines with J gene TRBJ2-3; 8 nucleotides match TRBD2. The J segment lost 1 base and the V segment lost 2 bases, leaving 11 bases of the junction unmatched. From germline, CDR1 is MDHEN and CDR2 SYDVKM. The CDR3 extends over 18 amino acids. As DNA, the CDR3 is TGTGCCAGCAGTTTAAATGGGAGCGGGAGAGGGGGCACAGATACGCAGTATTTT. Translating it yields CASSLNGSGRGGTDTQYF. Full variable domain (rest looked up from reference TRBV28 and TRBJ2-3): DVKVTQSSRYLVKRTGEKVFLECVQDMDHENMFWYRQDPGLGLRLIYFSYDVKMKEKGDIPEGYSVSREKKERFSLILESASTNQTSMYLCASSLNGSGRGGTDTQYFGPGTRLTVL.

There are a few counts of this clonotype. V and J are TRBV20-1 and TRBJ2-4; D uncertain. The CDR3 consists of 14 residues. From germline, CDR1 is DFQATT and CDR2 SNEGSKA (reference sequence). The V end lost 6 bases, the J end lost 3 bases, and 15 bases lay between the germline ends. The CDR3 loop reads CSAGGKGFKNIQYF. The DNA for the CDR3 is TGCAGTGCAGGCGGAAAGGGCTTCAAAAACATTCAGTACTTC.

The CDR3 DNA follows: TGTGCCAGCGCTCATGGGGTAAATACTGAAGCTTTCTTT. Translation: CASAHGVNTEAFF. The chain has TRBV7-2 and TRBJ1-1; D call uncertain. The CDR3 runs 13 residues. V was clipped by 8 bases and J by 5 bases, with 15 bases between them. The germline gives CDR1 SGHTA, CDR2 FQGNSA.

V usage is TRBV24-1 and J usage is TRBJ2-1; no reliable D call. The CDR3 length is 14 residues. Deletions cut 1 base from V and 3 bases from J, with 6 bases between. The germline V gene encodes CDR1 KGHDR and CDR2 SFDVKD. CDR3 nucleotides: TGTGCCACCAGTGATTTTCCCAGCTACAATGAGCAGTTCTTC. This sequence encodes CATSDFPSYNEQFF.

The CDR3, as DNA: TGTGCCAGCAGTGAAGCGGGAACAGGGGGGATAAACACTGAAGCTTTCTTT. This codes for CASSEAGTGGINTEAFF. This chain links TRBV6-1 with TRBJ1-1, with 8 bases aligning to TRBD1. With V trimmed by 0 bases and J by 2 bases, 8 bases remained unmatched. The CDR3 consists of 17 residues. Germline V gives CDR1 MNHNS, CDR2 SASEGT.

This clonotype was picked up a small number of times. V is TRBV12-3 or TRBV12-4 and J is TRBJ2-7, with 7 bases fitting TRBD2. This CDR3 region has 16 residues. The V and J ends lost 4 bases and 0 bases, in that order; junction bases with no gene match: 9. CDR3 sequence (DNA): TGTGCCAGCAGTTACCCCCTAGCGGAGAACTCCTACGAGCAGTACTTC. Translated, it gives CASSYPLAENSYEQYF.

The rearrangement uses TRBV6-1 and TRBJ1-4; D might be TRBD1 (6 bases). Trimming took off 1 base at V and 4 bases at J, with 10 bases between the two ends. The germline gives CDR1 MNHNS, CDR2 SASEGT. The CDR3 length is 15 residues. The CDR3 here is CASSEGGQFNEKLFF. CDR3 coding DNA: TGTGCCAGCAGTGAAGGCGGACAGTTTAATGAAAAACTGTTTTTT.

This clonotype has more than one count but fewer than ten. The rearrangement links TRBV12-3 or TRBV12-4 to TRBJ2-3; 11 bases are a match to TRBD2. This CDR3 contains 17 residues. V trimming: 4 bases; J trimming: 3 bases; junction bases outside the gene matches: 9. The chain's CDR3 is CASSYASLAGVTDTQYF. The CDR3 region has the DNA TGTGCCAGCAGTTACGCTTCACTAGCGGGAGTGACAGATACGCAGTATTTT.

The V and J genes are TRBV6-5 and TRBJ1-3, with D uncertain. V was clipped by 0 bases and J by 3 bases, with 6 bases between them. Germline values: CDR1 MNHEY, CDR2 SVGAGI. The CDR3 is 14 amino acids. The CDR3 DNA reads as TGTGCCAGCAGTTACTCGAGCGGTGGAAACACCATATATTTT. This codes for CASSYSSGGNTIYF.

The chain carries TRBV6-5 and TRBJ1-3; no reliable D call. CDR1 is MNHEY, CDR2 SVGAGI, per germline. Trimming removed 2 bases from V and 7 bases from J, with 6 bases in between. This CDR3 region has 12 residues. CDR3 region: CASSYVHNTIYF. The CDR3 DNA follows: TGTGCCAGCAGTTACGTCCATAACACCATATATTTT.

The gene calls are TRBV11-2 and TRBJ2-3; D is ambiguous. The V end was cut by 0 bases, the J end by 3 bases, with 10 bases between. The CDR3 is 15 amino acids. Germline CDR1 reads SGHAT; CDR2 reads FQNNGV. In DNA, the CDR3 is TGTGCCAGCAGCTTAGACTTAGTATCAACAGATACGCAGTATTTT. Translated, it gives CASSLDLVSTDTQYF.

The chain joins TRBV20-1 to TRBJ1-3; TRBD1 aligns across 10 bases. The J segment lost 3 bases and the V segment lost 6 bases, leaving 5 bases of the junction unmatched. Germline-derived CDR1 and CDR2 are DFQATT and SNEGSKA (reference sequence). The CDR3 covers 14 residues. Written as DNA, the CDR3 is TGCAGTGCGACGGACAGGGGGTATGGAAACACCATATATTTT. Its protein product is CSATDRGYGNTIYF.

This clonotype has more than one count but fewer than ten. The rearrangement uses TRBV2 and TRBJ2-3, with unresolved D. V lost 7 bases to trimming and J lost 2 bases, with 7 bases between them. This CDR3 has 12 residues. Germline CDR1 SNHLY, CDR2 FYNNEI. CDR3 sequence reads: CASTPITDTQYF. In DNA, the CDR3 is TGTGCCAGCACGCCCATCACAGATACGCAGTATTTT. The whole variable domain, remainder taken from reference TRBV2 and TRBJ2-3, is EPEVTQTPSHQVTQMGQEVILRCVPISNHLYFYWYRQILGQKVEFLVSFYNNEISEKSEIFDDQFSVERPDGSNFTLKIRSTKLEDSAMYFCASTPITDTQYFGPGTRLTVL.

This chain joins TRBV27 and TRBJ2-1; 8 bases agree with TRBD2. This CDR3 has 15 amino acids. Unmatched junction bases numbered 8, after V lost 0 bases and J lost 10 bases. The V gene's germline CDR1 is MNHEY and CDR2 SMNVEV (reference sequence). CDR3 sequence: CASSLSPSSGREQFF. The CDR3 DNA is TGTGCCAGCAGTTTATCGCCCTCTAGCGGGCGCGAGCAGTTCTTC.

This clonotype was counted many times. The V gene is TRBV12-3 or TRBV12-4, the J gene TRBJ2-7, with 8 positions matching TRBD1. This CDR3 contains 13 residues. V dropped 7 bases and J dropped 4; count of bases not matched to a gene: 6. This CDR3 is CASTGQGLYEQYF. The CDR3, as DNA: TGTGCCAGCACAGGACAGGGACTTTACGAGCAGTACTTC.

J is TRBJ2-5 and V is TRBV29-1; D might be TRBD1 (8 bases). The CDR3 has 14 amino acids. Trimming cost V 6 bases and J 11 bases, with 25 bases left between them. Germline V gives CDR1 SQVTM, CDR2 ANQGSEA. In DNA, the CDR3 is TGCAGCGTGAAAGGGAGGGACAGGTACAATGAGCAGTACTTC. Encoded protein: CSVKGRDRYNEQYF.

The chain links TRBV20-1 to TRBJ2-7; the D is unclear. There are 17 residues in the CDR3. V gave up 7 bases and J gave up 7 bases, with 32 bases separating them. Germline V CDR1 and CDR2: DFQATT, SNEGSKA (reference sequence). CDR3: CSGFQVPSYAAYNEQYF. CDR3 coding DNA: TGCAGTGGGTTCCAAGTACCCTCTTACGCAGCTTACAATGAGCAGTACTTC.

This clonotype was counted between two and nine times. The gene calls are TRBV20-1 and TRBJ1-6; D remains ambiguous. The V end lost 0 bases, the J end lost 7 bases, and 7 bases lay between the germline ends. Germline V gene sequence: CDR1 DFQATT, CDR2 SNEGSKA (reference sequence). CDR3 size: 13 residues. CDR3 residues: CSARDVLNSPLHF. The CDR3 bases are TGCAGTGCTAGAGATGTGCTAAATTCACCCCTCCACTTT.

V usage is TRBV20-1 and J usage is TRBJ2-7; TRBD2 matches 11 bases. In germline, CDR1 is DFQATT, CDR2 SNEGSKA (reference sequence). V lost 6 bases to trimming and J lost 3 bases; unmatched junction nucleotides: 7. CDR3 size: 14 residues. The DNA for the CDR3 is TGCAGTGCACGACTAGCGGGAATCCTCTACGAGCAGTACTTC. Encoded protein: CSARLAGILYEQYF.

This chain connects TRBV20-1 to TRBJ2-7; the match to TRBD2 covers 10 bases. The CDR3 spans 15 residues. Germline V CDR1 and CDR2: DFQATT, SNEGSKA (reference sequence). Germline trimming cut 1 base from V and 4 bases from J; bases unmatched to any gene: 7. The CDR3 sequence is CSARAERGGLYEQYF. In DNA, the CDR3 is TGCAGTGCTAGAGCCGAGCGGGGGGGCTTGTACGAGCAGTACTTC.

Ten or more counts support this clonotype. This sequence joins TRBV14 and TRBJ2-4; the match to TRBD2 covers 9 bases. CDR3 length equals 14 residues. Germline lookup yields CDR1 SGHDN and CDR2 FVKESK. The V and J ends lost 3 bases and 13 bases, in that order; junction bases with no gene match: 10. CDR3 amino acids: CASSHLAGEREQYF. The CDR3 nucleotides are TGTGCCAGCAGCCATTTAGCGGGAGAGAGAGAGCAGTACTTC.

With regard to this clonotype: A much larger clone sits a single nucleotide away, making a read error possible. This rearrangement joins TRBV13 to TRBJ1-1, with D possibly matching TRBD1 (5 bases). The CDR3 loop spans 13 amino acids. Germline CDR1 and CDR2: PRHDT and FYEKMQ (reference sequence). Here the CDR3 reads CVSSSGGGTEAFF. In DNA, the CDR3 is TGTGTCAGCAGCTCCGGGGGGGGCACTGAAGCTTTCTTT.

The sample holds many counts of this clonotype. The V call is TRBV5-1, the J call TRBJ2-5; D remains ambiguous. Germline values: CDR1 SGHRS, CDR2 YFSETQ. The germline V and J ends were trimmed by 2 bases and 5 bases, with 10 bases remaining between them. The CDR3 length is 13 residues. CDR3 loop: CASSFYGVETQYF. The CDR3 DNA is TGCGCCAGCAGCTTTTATGGTGTCGAGACCCAGTACTTC.

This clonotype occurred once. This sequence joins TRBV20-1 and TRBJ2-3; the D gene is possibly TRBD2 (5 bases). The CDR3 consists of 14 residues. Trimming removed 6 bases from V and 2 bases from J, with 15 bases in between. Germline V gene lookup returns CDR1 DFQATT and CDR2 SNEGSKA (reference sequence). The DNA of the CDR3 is TGCAGTGCCCCCGGCGACTACATCACAGATACGCAGTATTTT. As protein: CSAPGDYITDTQYF.

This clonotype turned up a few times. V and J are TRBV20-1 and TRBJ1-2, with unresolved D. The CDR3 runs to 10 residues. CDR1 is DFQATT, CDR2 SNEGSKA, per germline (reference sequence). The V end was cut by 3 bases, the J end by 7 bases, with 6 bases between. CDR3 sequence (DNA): TGCAGTGCTAGTCACGGTGGCTACACCTTC. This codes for CSASHGGYTF.

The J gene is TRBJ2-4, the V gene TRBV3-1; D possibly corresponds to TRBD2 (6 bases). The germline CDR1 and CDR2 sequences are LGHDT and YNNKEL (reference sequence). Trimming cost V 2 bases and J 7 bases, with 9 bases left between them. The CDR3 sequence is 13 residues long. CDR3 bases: TGTGCCAGCAGCCAATCGGGAGCGAACATTCAGTACTTC. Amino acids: CASSQSGANIQYF.

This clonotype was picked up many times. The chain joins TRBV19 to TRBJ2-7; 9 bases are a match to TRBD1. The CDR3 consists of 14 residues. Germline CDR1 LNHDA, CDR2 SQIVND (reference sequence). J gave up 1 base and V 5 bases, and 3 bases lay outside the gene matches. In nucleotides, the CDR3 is TGTGCCAGTAGTGGACAGGGGTTGTCCTACGAGCAGTACTTC. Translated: CASSGQGLSYEQYF. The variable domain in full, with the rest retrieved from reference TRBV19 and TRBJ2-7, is DGGITQSPKYLFRKEGQNVTLSCEQNLNHDAMYWYRQDPGQGLRLIYYSQIVNDFQKGDIAEGYSVSREKKESFPLTVTSAQKNPTAFYLCASSGQGLSYEQYFGPGTRLTVT.

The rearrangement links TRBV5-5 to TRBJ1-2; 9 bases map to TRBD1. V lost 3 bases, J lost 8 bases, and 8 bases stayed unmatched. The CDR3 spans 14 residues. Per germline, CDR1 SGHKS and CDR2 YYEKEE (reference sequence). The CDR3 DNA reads TGTGCCAGCAGCTCCCTTCGACAGGGGGAAGGCTACACCTTC. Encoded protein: CASSSLRQGEGYTF.

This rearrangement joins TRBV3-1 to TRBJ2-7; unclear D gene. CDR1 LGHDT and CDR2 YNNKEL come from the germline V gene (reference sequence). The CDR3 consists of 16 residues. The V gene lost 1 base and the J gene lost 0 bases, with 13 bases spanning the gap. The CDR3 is CASSQGGLVYSYEQYF. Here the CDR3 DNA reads TGTGCCAGCAGCCAAGGTGGGCTAGTCTACTCCTACGAGCAGTACTTC.

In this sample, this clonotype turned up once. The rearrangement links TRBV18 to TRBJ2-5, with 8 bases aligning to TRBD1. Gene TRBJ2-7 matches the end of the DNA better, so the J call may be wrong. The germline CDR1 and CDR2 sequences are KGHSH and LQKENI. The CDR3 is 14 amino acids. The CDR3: CASSPLQGVSEQYF. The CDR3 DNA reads TGTGCCAGCTCACCACTACAGGGGGTCAGCGAGCAGTACTTC.

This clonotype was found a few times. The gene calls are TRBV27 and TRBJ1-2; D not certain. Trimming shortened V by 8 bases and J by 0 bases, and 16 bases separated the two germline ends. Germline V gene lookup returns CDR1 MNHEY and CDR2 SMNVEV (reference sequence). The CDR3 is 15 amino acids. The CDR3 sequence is CASGERGSSNYGYTF. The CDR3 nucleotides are TGTGCCAGCGGGGAACGGGGAAGTTCTAACTATGGCTACACCTTC.

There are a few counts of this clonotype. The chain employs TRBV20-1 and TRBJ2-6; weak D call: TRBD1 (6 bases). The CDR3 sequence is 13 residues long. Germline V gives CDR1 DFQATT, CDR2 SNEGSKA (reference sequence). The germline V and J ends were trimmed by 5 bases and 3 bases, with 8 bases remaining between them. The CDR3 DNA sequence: TGCAGTGCTTCCAGGGGTGGGGCCAACGTCCTGACTTTC. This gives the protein CSASRGGANVLTF.